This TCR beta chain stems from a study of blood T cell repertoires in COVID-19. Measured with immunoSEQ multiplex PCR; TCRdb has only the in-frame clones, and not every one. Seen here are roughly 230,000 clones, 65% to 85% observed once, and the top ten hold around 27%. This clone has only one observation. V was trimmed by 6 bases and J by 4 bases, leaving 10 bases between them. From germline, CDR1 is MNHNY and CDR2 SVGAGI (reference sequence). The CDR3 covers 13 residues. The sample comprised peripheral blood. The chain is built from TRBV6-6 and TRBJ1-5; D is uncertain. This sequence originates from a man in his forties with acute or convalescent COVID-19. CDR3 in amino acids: CASRRSGNQPQHF. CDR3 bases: TGTGCCAGCAGGAGATCAGGAAATCAGCCCCAGCATTTT.